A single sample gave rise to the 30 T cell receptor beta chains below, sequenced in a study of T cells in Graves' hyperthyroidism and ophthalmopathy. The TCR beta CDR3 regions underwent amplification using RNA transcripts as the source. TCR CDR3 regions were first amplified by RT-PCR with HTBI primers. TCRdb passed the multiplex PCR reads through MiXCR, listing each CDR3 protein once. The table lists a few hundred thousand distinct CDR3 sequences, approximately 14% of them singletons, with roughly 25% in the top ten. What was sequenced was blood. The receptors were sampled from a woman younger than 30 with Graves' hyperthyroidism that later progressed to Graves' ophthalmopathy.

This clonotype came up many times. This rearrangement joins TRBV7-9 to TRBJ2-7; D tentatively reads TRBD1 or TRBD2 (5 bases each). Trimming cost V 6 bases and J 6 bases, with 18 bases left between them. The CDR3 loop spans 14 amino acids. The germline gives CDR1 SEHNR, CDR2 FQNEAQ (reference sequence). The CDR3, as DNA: TGTGCCAGCAGTCGTCCGGTGGGGACGGGCGAGCAGTACTTC. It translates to CASSRPVGTGEQYF.

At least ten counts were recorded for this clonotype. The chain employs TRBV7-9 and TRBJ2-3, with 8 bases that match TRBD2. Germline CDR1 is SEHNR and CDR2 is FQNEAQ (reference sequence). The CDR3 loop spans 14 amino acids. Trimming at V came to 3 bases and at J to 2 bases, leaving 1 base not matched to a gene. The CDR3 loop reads CASSLTSATDTQYF. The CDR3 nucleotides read TGTGCCAGCAGCTTGACTAGCGCCACAGATACGCAGTATTTT.

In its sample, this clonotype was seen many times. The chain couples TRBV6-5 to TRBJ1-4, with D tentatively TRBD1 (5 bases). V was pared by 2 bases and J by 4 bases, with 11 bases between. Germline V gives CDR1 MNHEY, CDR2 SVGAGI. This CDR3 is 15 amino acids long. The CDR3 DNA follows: TGTGCCAGCAGTTACGCCAGGGCTCTTAATGAAAAACTGTTTTTT. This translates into CASSYARALNEKLFF.

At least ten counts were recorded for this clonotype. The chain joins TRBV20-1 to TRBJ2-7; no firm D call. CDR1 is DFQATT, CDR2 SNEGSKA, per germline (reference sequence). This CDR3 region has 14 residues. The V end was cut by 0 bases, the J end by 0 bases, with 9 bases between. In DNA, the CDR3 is TGCAGTGCTAGAGATGGCCTATTCTCCTACGAGCAGTACTTC. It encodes CSARDGLFSYEQYF.

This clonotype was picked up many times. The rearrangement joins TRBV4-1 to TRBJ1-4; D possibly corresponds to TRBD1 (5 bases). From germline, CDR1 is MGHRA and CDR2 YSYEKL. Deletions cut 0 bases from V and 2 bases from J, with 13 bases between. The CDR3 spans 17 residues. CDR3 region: CASSQDRGTATNEKLFF. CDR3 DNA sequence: TGCGCCAGCAGCCAAGATCGCGGGACGGCTACTAATGAAAAACTGTTTTTT.

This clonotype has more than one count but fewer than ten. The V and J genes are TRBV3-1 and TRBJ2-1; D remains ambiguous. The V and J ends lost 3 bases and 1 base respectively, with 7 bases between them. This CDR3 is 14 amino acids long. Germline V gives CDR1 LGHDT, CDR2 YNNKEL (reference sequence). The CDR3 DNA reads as TGTGCCAGCAGCCAGGAGCTTTCCTACAATGAGCAGTTCTTC. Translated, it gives CASSQELSYNEQFF.

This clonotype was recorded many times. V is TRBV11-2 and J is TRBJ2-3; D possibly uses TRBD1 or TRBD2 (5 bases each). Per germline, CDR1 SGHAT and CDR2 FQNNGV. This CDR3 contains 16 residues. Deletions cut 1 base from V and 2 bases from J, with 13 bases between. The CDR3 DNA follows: TGTGCCAGCAGCTTAGGAATCCGGGGCCCCACAGATACGCAGTATTTT. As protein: CASSLGIRGPTDTQYF.

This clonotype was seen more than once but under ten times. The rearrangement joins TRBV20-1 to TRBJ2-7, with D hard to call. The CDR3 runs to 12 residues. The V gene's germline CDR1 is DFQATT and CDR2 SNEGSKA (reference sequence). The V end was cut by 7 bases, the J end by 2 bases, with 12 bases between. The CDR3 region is CSGTLYAYEQYF. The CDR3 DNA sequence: TGCAGTGGGACCCTGTACGCCTACGAGCAGTACTTC.

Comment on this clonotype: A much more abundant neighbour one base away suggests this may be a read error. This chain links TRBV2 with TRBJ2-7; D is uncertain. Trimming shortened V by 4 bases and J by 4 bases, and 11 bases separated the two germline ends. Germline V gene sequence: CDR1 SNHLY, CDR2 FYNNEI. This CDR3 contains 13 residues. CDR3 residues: CASSGWCKYEQYF. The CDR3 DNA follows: TGTGCCAGCAGTGGTTGGTGTAAATACGAGCAGTACTTC.

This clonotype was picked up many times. CDR3 nucleotide sequence: TGTGCCAGCAGCATTTCTGGCGGCCAAGAGACCCAGTACTTC. It encodes CASSISGGQETQYF. The chain combines TRBV11-2 with TRBJ2-5; D unresolved. The CDR3 runs to 14 residues. Per germline, CDR1 SGHAT and CDR2 FQNNGV. V was trimmed by 5 bases and J by 1 base, leaving 11 bases between them.

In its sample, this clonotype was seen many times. CDR3 bases: TGTGCCAGCAGTTTACCGCCAGGAGGGGACAGGGGAGCCAAAAACATTCAGTACTTC. It specifies CASSLPPGGDRGAKNIQYF. The V and J genes are TRBV28 and TRBJ2-4; the match to TRBD1 covers 10 bases. The CDR3 has 19 amino acids. Losses at the gene ends were 2 bases for V and 0 bases for J; bases not matched to a gene: 10. The germline V gene has CDR1 MDHEN and CDR2 SYDVKM.

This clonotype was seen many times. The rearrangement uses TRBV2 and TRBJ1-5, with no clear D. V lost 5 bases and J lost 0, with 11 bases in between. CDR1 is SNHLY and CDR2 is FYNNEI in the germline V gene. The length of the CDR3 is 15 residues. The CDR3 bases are TGTGCCAGCAGTTTTACATCTTATAGCAATCAGCCCCAGCATTTT. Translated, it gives CASSFTSYSNQPQHF.

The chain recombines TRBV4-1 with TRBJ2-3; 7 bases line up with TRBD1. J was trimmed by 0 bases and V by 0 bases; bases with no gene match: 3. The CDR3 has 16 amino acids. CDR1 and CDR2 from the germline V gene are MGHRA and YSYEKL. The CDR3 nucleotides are TGCGCCAGCAGCCAAGATCGGGACAGAAGCACAGATACGCAGTATTTT. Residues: CASSQDRDRSTDTQYF.

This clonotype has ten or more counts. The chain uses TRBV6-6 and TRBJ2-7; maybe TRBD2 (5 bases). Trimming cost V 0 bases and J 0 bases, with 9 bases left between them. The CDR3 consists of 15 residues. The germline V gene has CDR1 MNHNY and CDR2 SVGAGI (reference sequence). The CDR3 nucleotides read TGTGCCAGCAGTTACTCCCGGGGAAGCTCCTACGAGCAGTACTTC. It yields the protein CASSYSRGSSYEQYF.

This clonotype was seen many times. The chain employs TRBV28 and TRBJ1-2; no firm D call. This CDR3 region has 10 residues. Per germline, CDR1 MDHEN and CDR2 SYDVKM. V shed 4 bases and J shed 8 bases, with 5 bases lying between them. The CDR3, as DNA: TGTGCCAGCAGTTCCAGGGGCTACACCTTC. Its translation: CASSSRGYTF.

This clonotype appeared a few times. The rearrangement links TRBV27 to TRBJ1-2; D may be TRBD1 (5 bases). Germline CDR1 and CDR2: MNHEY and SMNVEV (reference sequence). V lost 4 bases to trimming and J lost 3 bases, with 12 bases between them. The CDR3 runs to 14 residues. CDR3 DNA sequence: TGTGCCAGCAGTTCCGGTCGGGGGGACTATGGCTACACCTTC. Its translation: CASSSGRGDYGYTF.

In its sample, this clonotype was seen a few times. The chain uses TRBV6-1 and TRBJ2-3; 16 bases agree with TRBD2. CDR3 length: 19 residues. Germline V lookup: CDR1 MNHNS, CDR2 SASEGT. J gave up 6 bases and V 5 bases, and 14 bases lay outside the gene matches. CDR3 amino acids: CASSSRGGTSGRAVDTQYF. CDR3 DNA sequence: TGTGCCAGCAGTTCCAGGGGGGGGACTAGCGGGAGGGCCGTGGATACGCAGTATTTT.

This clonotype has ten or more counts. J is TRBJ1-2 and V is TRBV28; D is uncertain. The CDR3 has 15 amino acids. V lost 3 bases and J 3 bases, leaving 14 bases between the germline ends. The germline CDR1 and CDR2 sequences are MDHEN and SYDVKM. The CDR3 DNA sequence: TGTGCCAGCAGTTTGTCCGTGGTTTCTGACTATGGCTACACCTTC. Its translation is CASSLSVVSDYGYTF.

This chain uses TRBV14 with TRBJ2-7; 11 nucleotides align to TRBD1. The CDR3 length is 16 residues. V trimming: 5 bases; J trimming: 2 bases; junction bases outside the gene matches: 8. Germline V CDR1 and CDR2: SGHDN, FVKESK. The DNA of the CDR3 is TGTGCCAGCAGCGCCTTCGGGACAGGGGGACCCTACGAGCAGTACTTC. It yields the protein CASSAFGTGGPYEQYF. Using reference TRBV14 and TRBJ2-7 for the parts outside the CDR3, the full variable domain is EAGVTQFPSHSVIEKGQTVTLRCDPISGHDNLYWYRRVMGKEIKFLLHFVKESKQDESGMPNNRFLAERTGGTYSTLKVQPAELEDSGVYFCASSAFGTGGPYEQYFGPGTRLTVT.

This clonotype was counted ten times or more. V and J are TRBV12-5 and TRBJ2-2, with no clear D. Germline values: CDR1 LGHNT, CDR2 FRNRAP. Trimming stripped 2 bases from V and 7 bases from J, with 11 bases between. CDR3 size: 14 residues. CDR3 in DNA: TGTGCTAGTGGTTTGAGGGATGGTGACGGGGAGCTGTTTTTT. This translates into CASGLRDGDGELFF.

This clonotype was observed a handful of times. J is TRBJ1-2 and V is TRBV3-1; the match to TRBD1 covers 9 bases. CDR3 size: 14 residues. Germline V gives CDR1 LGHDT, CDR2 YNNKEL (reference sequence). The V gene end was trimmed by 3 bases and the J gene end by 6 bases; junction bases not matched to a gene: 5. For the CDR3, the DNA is TGTGCCAGCAGCCAGGGACAGGGCTTTAATGGCTACACCTTC. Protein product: CASSQGQGFNGYTF.

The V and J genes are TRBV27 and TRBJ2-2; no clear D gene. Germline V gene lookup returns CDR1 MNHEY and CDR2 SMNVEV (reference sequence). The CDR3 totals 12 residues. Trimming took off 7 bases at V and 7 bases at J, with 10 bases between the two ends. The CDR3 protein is CASKPQSGELFF. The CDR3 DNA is TGTGCCAGCAAACCTCAGAGCGGGGAGCTGTTTTTT.

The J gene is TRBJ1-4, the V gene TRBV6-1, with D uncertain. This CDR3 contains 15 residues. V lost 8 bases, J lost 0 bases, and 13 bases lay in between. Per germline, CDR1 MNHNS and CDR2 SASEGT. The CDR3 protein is CASLRGYATNEKLFF. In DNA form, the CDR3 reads TGTGCCAGCTTACGAGGGTATGCAACTAATGAAAAACTGTTTTTT.

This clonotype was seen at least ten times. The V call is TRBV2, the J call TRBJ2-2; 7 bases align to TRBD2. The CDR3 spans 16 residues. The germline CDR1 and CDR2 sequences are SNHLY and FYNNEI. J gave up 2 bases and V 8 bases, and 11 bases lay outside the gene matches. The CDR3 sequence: CASGGVTSRNTGELFF. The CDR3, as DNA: TGTGCCAGCGGGGGGGTGACTAGCCGTAACACCGGGGAGCTGTTTTTT.

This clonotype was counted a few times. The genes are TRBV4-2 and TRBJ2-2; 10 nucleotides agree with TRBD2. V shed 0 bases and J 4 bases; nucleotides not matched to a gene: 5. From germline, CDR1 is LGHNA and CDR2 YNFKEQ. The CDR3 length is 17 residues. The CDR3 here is CASSQEGIAGGTGELFF. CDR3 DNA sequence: TGTGCCAGCAGCCAAGAGGGGATAGCGGGAGGCACCGGGGAGCTGTTTTTT.

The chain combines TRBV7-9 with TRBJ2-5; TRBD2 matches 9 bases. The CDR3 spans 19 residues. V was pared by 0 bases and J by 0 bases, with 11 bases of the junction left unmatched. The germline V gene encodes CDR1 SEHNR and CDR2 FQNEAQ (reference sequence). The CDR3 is CASSLAILTGTSHQETQYF. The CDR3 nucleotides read TGTGCCAGCAGCTTAGCGATTTTAACCGGGACTAGCCACCAAGAGACCCAGTACTTC.

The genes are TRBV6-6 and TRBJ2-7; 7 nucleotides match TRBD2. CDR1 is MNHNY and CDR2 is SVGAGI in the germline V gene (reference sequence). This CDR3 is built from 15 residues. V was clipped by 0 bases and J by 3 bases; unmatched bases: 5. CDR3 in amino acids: CASSYSSSGFYEQYF. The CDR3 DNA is TGTGCCAGCAGTTACTCGAGTAGCGGGTTCTACGAGCAGTACTTC.

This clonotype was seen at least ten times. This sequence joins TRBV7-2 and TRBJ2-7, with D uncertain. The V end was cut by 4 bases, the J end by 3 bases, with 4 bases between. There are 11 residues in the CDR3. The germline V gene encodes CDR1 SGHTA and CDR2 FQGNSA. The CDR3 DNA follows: TGTGCCAGCAGCTACGACTACGAGCAGTACTTC. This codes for CASSYDYEQYF.

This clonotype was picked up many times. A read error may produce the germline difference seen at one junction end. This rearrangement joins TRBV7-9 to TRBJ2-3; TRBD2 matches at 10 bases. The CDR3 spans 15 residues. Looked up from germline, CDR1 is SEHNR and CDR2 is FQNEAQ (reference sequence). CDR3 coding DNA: TGTGCCAGCAACTTACTAGCGGGAATCACAGATACGCAGTATTTT. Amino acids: CASNLLAGITDTQYF.

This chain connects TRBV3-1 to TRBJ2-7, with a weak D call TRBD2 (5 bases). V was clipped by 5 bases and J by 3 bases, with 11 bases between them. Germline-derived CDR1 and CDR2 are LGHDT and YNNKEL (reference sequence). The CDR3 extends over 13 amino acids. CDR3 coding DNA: TGTGCCAGCAGCTCCCCGGGGATCTACGAGCAGTACTTC. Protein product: CASSSPGIYEQYF.